This TCR beta chain appears in the sequencing data of a study of T cell responses to AZD1222 COVID-19 vaccine. Whole-study findings and limits: Once two AZD1222 doses were given, Spike-specific TCR breadth and depth went up. Most donors were white British and more were female, and clonal diversity was possibly underestimated.

Using immunoSEQ multiplex PCR, the repertoire was profiled, and TCRdb retains in-frame clones only, with some absent. This table has approximately 150,000 clones, just over 90% appearing once. Per the germline V gene, CDR1 is MNHNS and CDR2 is SASEGT. The CDR3 spans 15 residues. After removal of 2 bases from V and 10 bases from J, the junction contained 8 bases not matched to a gene. This clone was observed a few times. Its specificity is not known. This clonotype was sampled from an adult who received the AZD1222 COVID-19 vaccine. This chain connects TRBV6-1 to TRBJ1-6; TRBD1 matches at 7 bases. The source material was peripheral blood, sampled 28 days after the second AZD1222 dose. The CDR3: CASSETRQGGSPLHF. CDR3 in DNA: TGTGCCAGCAGTGAAACCCGCCAGGGGGGATCACCCCTCCACTTT.